This T cell receptor beta chain came from a study of T cell changes during pregnancy in multiple sclerosis. This clone appeared a single time. This CDR3 is 16 amino acids long. Germline loops: CDR1 SGHVS, CDR2 FQNEAQ. Trimming pared 1 base from V and 2 bases from J, leaving 15 bases between. Some clones are missing from TCRdb's copy, which holds only in-frame ones; the method was immunoSEQ multiplex PCR. The sample comprises fewer than 30,000 clones, around nine tenths of which are singletons, and roughly 5% rests with the top ten. The clonotype originates from a female donor with multiple sclerosis, enrolled in a pregnancy study. The chain employs TRBV7-8 and TRBJ2-7; D is undetermined. Sequenced material: CD8+ T cells from peripheral blood mononuclear cells, taken before pregnancy. The CDR3 DNA follows: TGTGCCAGCAGCTTAGGTGGGCCCAGTATTCCCTACGAGCAGTACTTC. This encodes CASSLGGPSIPYEQYF.